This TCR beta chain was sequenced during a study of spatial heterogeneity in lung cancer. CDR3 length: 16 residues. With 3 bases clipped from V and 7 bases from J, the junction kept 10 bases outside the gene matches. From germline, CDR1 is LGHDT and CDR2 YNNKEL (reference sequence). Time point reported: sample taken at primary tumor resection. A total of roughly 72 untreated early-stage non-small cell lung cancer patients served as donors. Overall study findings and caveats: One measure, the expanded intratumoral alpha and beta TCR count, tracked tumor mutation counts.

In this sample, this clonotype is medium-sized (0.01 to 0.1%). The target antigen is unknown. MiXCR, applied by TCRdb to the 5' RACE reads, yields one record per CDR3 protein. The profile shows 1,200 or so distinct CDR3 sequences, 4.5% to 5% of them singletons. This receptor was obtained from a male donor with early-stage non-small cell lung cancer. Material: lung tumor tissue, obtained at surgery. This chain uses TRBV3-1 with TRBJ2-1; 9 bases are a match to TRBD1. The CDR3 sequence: CASSHSGTGLFNEQFF. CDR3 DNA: TGTGCCAGCAGCCACTCCGGGACAGGGCTTTTTAATGAGCAGTTCTTC.